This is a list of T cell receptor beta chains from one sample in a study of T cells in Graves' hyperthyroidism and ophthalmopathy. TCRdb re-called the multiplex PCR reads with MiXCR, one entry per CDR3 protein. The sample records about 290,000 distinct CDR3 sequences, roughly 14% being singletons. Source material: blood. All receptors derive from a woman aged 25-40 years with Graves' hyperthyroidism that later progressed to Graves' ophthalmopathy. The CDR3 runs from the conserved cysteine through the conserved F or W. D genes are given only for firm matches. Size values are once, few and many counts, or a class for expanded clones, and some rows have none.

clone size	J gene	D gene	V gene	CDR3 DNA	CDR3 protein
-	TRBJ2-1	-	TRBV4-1	TGCGCCAGCAGCCAAGAAAGTGCGAACCTTTACAATGAGCAGTTCTTC	CASSQESANLYNEQFF
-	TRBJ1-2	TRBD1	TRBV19	TGTGCCAGTAGGGGGACAGGGGTTGGCTATGGCTACACCTTC	CASRGTGVGYGYTF
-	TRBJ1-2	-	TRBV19	TGTGCCAGTAGTCGGAGTTTGGACTATGGCTACACCTTC	CASSRSLDYGYTF
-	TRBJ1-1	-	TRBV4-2	TGTGCCAGCAGCTCAGGGCAAGCGACGTCAAACACTGAAGCTTTCTTT	CASSSGQATSNTEAFF
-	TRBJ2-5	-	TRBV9	TGTGCCAGCAGCCCCCAGGGGGGTCAAGGAAAGGCGACCCAGTACTTC	CASSPQGGQGKATQYF
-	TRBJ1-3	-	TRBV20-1	TGCAGTGCTTCCCAAGGGGCCTCTGGAAACACCATATATTTT	CSASQGASGNTIYF
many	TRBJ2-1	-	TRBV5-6	TGTGCCAGCAGCTCCAGGGTCAGCTCCTACAATGAGCAGTTCTTC	CASSSRVSSYNEQFF
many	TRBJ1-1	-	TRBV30	TGTGCCTGGAGTCCAGGGACGGCAGCTTTCTTT	CAWSPGTAAFF
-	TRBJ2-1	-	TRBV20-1	TGCAGTGCTAGAGAACTAGCAGGTTACAATGAGCAGTTCTTC	CSARELAGYNEQFF
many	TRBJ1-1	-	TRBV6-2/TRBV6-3	TGTGCCAGCGGGAGTTGGGGGACGACTGAAGCTTTCTTT	CASGSWGTTEAFF
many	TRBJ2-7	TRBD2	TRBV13	TGTGCCAGCAGCCCGACCCGAGCGGGACTCTCCTACGAGCAGTACTTC	CASSPTRAGLSYEQYF
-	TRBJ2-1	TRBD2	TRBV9	TGTGCCAGCACAGTGGGGACTAGCGGGAGCAATGAGCAGTTCTTC	CASTVGTSGSNEQFF
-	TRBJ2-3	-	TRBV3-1	TGTGCCAGCAGCCTAAGGTTAGGCACAGATACGCAGTATTTT	CASSLRLGTDTQYF
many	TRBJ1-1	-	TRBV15	TGTGCCACCAGCAGGGTCGGCCGTGGAGAAGCTTTCTTT	CATSRVGRGEAFF
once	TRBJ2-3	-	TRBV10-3	TGTGCCATCAGTTGGGCAGATACGCAGTATTTT	CAISWADTQYF
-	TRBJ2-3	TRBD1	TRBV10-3	TGTGCCATCAGTGTATCCGGACAGGGAGCAGATACGCAGTATTTT	CAISVSGQGADTQYF
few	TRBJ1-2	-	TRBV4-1	TGCGCCAGCAGCCAAATTCAACAGGAGGGACATGGCTACACCTTC	CASSQIQQEGHGYTF
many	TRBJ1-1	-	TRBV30	TGTGCCTGGAGTCGGACCGCGAACACTGAAGCTTTCTTT	CAWSRTANTEAFF
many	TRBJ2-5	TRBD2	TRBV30	TGTGCCTGGAGAGGGCTAGCGGGAAAAGAGACCCAGTACTTC	CAWRGLAGKETQYF
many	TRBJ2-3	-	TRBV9	TGTGCCAGCAGCCCGTACAGGGGAGGGACAGATACGCAGTATTTT	CASSPYRGGTDTQYF
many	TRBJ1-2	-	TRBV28	TGTGCCAGCAGTTTCCAGGGGTATGGCTACACCTTC	CASSFQGYGYTF
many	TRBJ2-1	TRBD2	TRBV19	TGTGCCAGTAGTGCCCTAGCGGAGTCGGTGAATGAGCAGTTCTTC	CASSALAESVNEQFF
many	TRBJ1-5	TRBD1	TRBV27	TGTGCCAGCAGTGTCCGGGACAGGGGTGATCAGCCCCAGCATTTT	CASSVRDRGDQPQHF
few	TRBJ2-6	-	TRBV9	TGTGCCAGCAGTGGGGTCATATCTGGGGCCAACGTCCTGACTTTC	CASSGVISGANVLTF
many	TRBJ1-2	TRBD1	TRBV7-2	TGTGCCAGCAGCTTATTGACAGGGGCTAACTATGGCTACACCTTC	CASSLLTGANYGYTF
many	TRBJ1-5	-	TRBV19	TGTGCCAGTAGTATCGTGGACCAGGGCAATCAGCCCCAGCATTTT	CASSIVDQGNQPQHF
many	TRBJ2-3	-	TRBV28	TGTGCCAGCAGTTTCCTAGCCAGGAGATACACAGATACGCAGTATTTT	CASSFLARRYTDTQYF
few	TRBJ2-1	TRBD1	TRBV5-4	TGTGCCAGCAGCTTACCGGGACAGATCTACAATGAGCAGTTCTTC	CASSLPGQIYNEQFF
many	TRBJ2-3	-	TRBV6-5	TGTGCCAGCAGTTACTCCCCAGGGTCAGATACGCAGTATTTT	CASSYSPGSDTQYF
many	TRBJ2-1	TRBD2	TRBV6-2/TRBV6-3	TGTGCCAGCAGTTACTGGTGGGTAGCGGGAATCTGCAATGAGCAGTTCTTC	CASSYWWVAGICNEQFF
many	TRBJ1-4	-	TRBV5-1	TGCGCCAGCAGCGGGGAGGCAGGGCAAACCGAAAAACTGTTTTTT	CASSGEAGQTEKLFF
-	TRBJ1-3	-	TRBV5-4	TGTGCCAGCAGCTACGGACGGACCTCTGGAAACACCATATATTTT	CASSYGRTSGNTIYF
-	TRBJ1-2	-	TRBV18	TGTGCCAGCTCACCATCGGGGTTTGATGGCTACACCTTC	CASSPSGFDGYTF
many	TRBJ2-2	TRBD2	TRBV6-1	TGTGCCAGCAGTCTCCGTCTAGCGGGCACCGGGGAGCTGTTTTTT	CASSLRLAGTGELFF
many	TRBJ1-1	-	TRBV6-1	TGTGCCAGTTCAGAAAGGGGCATTGCTTTCTTT	CASSERGIAFF
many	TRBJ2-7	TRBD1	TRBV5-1	TGCGCCAGCAGTCCGGGACAGGGGGTCCACGAGCAGTACTTC	CASSPGQGVHEQYF
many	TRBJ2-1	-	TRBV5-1	TGCGCCAGCAGCCTGACGGACAGAAATGAGCAGTTCTTC	CASSLTDRNEQFF
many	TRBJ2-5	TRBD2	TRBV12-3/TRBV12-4	TGTGCCAGCAGTTCCCAACTAGCGGACCAGTACTTC	CASSSQLADQYF
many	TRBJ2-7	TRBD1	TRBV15	TGTGCCACCAGCAACCGGGACAGCTCCTACGAGCAGTACTTC	CATSNRDSSYEQYF
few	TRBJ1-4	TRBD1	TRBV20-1	TGCAGTGCCACACAGGGGGCATCGGGAAAACTGTTTTTT	CSATQGASGKLFF
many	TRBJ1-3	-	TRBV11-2	TGTGCCAGCAGCCCCACGGGTGACACCATATATTTT	CASSPTGDTIYF